Listed below are T cell receptor beta chains from one sample, sequenced in a study of T cell responses to AZD1222 COVID-19 vaccine. Here immunoSEQ multiplex PCR was the method, and the copy in TCRdb shows in-frame clones only, minus some. In the table there are around 110,000 clones, 70% to 90% of which are singletons. This sample comprised peripheral blood, obtained on day 0 of AZD1222 vaccination. The receptors stem from an adult in good health. Both conserved end residues are part of each CDR3. D genes are given only for firm matches. Clone size is stated in some rows and not others, as once, few, many or a class when expanded.

CDR3nt | CDR3aa | v_gene | d_gene | abundance | j_gene
TGCGCCAGCAGTGAGGGGACAGGGCTCCACTATGGCTACACCTTC | CASSEGTGLHYGYTF | TRBV10-2 | TRBD1 | - | TRBJ1-2
TGTGCCAGCAGGCAAGCGACAGGGGGCAATCAGCCCCAGCATTTT | CASRQATGGNQPQHF | TRBV28 | TRBD1 | - | TRBJ1-5
TGTGCCAGCACCCAGTCCAATCAGCCCCAGCATTTT | CASTQSNQPQHF | TRBV12-3/TRBV12-4 | - | - | TRBJ1-5
TGTGCCTGGAGTAGAAACGGTAGAGGGAATAATGAAAAACTGTTTTTT | CAWSRNGRGNNEKLFF | TRBV30 | - | - | TRBJ1-4
TGTGCCAGCAGCTCGGGGAGATGGGGAACTGAAGCTTTCTTT | CASSSGRWGTEAFF | TRBV7-9 | - | - | TRBJ1-1
TGCGCCAGCAGCTTGCCGACTAGCGGGAGGTTGGATGAGCAGTTCTTC | CASSLPTSGRLDEQFF | TRBV5-1 | TRBD2 | - | TRBJ2-1
TGTGCCAGCACCACCGCCGCAGGGGGCACAGATACGCAGTATTTT | CASTTAAGGTDTQYF | TRBV28 | - | - | TRBJ2-3
TGTGCCAGCAGCTTGCCGCTAGCGGGCACAGATACGCAGTATTTT | CASSLPLAGTDTQYF | TRBV5-4 | TRBD2 | - | TRBJ2-3
TGTGCCAGCAGCCAGGGAGGTGGCTACACCTTC | CASSQGGGYTF | TRBV14 | - | - | TRBJ1-2
TGCGCCAGCAGCCAAGATCGTAACACTGAAGCTTTCTTT | CASSQDRNTEAFF | TRBV4-1 | - | - | TRBJ1-1
TGCAGCGCCCAGGGCGGGGTACGGGAGGGCACTGAAGCTTTCTTT | CSAQGGVREGTEAFF | TRBV29-1 | - | - | TRBJ1-1
TGTGCCACCAGTAGGGGGAACGAGCAGTACTTC | CATSRGNEQYF | TRBV24-1 | - | once | TRBJ2-7
TGCGCCAGCAGCTTGTCCGGGACAGACAATCAGCCCCAGCATTTT | CASSLSGTDNQPQHF | TRBV5-1 | TRBD1 | - | TRBJ1-5
TGTGCCAGCACGCTAGCGGGAGAGATCTACGAGCAGTACTTC | CASTLAGEIYEQYF | TRBV28 | TRBD2 | - | TRBJ2-7
TGTGCCAGCAGATGGGGGCAGGGCGAGGGAAAACTGTTTTTT | CASRWGQGEGKLFF | TRBV27 | - | - | TRBJ1-4
TGTGCCAGCAGCTTTGTCACTACTTCAGATACGCAGTATTTT | CASSFVTTSDTQYF | TRBV7-2 | - | once | TRBJ2-3
TGCGCCAGCAGCCAAGTATCAGGAGTCTATGGCTACACCTTC | CASSQVSGVYGYTF | TRBV4-3 | - | - | TRBJ1-2
TGTGCCAGCAGTTCGGCGGGGAGCACAGATACGCAGTATTTT | CASSSAGSTDTQYF | TRBV27 | - | - | TRBJ2-3
TGTGCCAGCAGCGTAGCGGGTAATGAGCAGTTCTTC | CASSVAGNEQFF | TRBV9 | - | - | TRBJ2-1
TGCGCCAGCAGCTTGGGGAGGGTGAATGAAAAACTGTTTTTT | CASSLGRVNEKLFF | TRBV5-1 | - | - | TRBJ1-4
TGTGCCAGCAGCCCCGGAACGGGAGGTAGCAATCAGCCCCAGCATTTT | CASSPGTGGSNQPQHF | TRBV3-1/TRBV3-2 | - | - | TRBJ1-5
TGTGCCAGCAGCCCCGGGTGGAACACTGAAGCTTTCTTT | CASSPGWNTEAFF | TRBV7-2 | - | - | TRBJ1-1
TGTGCCAGATCGGACAGTTCGAACACCGGGGAGCTGTTTTTT | CARSDSSNTGELFF | TRBV7-9 | - | - | TRBJ2-2
TGTGCCAGCAGCTGGGGACAGACCACTGGAAACACCATATATTTT | CASSWGQTTGNTIYF | TRBV5-4 | TRBD1 | - | TRBJ1-3
TGTGCCAGCAGAACTGGACAGGTCTCCTACAATGAGCAGTTCTTC | CASRTGQVSYNEQFF | TRBV7-9 | TRBD1 | - | TRBJ2-1
TGCGCCAGCAGCGACGCACAGGGGTTCACAGATACGCAGTATTTT | CASSDAQGFTDTQYF | TRBV5-1 | TRBD1 | - | TRBJ2-3
TGTGCCAGCAGCTTAGTTCCAGGAGAAGAGACCCAGTACTTC | CASSLVPGEETQYF | TRBV11-1 | - | once | TRBJ2-5
TGTGCCACCAGGACAGGGGTGAGCAATGAGCAGTTCTTC | CATRTGVSNEQFF | TRBV27 | TRBD1 | - | TRBJ2-1
TGTGCCAGCAGTGTACGGACTAGCGGGAGGGCCGAGCAGTACTTC | CASSVRTSGRAEQYF | TRBV28 | TRBD2 | few | TRBJ2-7
TGCGCCAGCAGCTTGGTCGGGCTTAGTGAGAGGAACACTGAAGCTTTCTTT | CASSLVGLSERNTEAFF | TRBV5-1 | - | - | TRBJ1-1
TGTGCCAGCAGTTTAGGGACAGCCAATTCACCCCTCCACTTT | CASSLGTANSPLHF | TRBV27 | TRBD1 | - | TRBJ1-6
TGTGCTAGTGGTTTGGGACAGCTGGGGACCCAGTACTTC | CASGLGQLGTQYF | TRBV12-5 | - | - | TRBJ2-5
TGTGCCAGCAGCCATAACGGGCCCAACACTGAAGCTTTCTTT | CASSHNGPNTEAFF | TRBV27 | - | - | TRBJ1-1
TGTGCCTGGAATGCTCAGGGGGGGAGTTCACCCCTCCACTTT | CAWNAQGGSSPLHF | TRBV30 | TRBD1 | - | TRBJ1-6
TGTGCCAGCAGAAGGCGGGGATTTTCCTACGAGCAGTACTTC | CASRRRGFSYEQYF | TRBV6-5 | - | few | TRBJ2-7
TGTGCCAGCAGTGCGAACAGGGCAGAGACCCAGTACTTC | CASSANRAETQYF | TRBV6-4 | - | - | TRBJ2-5